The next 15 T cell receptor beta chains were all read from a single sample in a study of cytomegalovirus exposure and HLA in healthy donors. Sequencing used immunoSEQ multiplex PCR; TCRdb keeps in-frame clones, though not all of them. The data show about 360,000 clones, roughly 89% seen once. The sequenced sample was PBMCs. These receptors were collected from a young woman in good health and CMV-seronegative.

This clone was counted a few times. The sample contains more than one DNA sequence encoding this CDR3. CDR3 sequence (DNA): TGTGCCAGCTCACTGAGTGTTTCCTACGAGCAGTACTTC. It encodes CASSLSVSYEQYF. The V and J genes are TRBV18 and TRBJ2-7, with D uncertain. The CDR3 runs to 13 residues. Germline V gene sequence: CDR1 KGHSH, CDR2 LQKENI. Trimming pared 4 bases from V and 1 base from J, leaving 8 bases between.

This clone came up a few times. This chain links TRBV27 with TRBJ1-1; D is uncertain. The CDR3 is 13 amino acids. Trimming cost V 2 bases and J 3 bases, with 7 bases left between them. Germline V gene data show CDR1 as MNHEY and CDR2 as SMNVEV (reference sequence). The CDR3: CASSLLRDTEAFF. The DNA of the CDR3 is TGTGCCAGCAGTTTACTGCGGGACACTGAAGCTTTCTTT.

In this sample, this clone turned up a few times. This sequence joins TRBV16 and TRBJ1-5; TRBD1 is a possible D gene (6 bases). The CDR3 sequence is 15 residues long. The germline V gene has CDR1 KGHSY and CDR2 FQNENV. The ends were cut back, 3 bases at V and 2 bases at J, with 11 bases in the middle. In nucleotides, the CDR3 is TGTGCCAGCAGCCAGCTAAAGGGGGGCAATCAGCCCCAGCATTTT. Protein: CASSQLKGGNQPQHF.

The CDR3 DNA reads TGTGCCAGCAGTGGACAGGGACTCCGGCAAGGCTACACCTTC. As protein: CASSGQGLRQGYTF. The V call is TRBV27, the J call TRBJ1-2, with 8 bases matching TRBD1. Germline CDR1 is MNHEY and CDR2 is SMNVEV (reference sequence). After removal of 5 bases from V and 8 bases from J, the junction contained 10 bases not matched to a gene. The CDR3 contains 14 residues.

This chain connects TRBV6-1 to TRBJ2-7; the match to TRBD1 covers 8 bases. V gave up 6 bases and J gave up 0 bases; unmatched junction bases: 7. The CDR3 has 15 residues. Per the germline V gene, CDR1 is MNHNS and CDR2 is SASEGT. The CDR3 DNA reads TGTGCCAGCAGAACCAGGGGGCCCAACTCCTACGAGCAGTACTTC. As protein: CASRTRGPNSYEQYF.

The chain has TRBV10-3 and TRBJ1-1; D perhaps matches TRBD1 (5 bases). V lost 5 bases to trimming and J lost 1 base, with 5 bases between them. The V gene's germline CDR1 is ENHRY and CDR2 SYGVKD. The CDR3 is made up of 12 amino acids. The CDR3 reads CAISQGNTEAFF. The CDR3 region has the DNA TGTGCCATCAGTCAGGGGAACACTGAAGCTTTCTTT.

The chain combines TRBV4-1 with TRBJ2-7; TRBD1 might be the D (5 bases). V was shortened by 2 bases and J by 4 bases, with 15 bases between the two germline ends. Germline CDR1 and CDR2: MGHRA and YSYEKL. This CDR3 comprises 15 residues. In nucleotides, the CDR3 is TGCGCCAGCAGCCAACTACAAGGGGCTAGGTACGAGCAGTACTTC. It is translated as CASSQLQGARYEQYF.

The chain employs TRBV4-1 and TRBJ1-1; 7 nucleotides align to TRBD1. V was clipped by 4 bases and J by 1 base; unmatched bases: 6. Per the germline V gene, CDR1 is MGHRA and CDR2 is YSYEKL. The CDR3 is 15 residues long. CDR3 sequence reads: CASSRQQGRNTEAFF. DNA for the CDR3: TGCGCCAGCAGCCGACAACAGGGGAGGAACACTGAAGCTTTCTTT.

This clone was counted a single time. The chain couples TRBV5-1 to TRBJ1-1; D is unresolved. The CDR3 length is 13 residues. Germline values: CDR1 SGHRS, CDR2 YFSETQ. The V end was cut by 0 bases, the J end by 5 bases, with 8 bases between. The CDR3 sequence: CASSLDRVTEAFF. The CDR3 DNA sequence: TGCGCCAGCAGCTTGGACCGGGTTACTGAAGCTTTCTTT.

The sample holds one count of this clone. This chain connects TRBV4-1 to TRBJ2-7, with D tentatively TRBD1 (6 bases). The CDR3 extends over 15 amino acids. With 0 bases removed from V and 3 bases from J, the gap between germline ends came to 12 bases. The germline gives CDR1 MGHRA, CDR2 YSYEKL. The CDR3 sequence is CASSQDGTTYYEQYF. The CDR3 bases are TGCGCCAGCAGCCAAGACGGGACAACCTACTACGAGCAGTACTTC.

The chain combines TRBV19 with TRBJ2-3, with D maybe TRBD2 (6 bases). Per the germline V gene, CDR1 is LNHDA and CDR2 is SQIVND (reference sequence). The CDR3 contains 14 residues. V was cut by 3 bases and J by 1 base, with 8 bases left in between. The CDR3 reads CASSIQRGTDTQYF. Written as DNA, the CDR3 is TGTGCCAGTAGTATCCAGCGGGGCACAGATACGCAGTATTTT. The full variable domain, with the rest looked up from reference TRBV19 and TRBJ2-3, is DGGITQSPKYLFRKEGQNVTLSCEQNLNHDAMYWYRQDPGQGLRLIYYSQIVNDFQKGDIAEGYSVSREKKESFPLTVTSAQKNPTAFYLCASSIQRGTDTQYFGPGTRLTVL.

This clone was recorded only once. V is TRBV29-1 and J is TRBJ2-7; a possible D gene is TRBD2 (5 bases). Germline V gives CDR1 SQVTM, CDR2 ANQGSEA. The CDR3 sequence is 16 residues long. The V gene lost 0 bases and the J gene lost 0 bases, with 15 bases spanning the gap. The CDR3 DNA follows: TGCAGCGTTGAAGATCCTTTAGGAGGAGACTCCTACGAGCAGTACTTC. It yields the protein CSVEDPLGGDSYEQYF.

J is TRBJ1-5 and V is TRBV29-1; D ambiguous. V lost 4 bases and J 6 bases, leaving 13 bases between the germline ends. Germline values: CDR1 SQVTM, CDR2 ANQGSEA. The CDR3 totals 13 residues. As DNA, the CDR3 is TGCAGCGTTGTCGGGGTTGAGGGTCAGCCCCAGCATTTT. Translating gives CSVVGVEGQPQHF.

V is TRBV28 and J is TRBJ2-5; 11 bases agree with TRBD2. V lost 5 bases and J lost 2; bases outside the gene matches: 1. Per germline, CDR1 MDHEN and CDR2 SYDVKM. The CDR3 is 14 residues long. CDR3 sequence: CASSGTSGQETQYF. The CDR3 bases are TGTGCCAGCAGTGGGACTAGCGGACAAGAGACCCAGTACTTC.

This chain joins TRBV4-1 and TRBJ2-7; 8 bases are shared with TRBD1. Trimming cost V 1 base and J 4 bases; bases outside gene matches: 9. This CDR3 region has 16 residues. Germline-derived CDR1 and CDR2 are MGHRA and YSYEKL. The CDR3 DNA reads TGCGCCAGCAGCCAAGTTCTCCGGGACAGGAGGTACGAGCAGTACTTC. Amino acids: CASSQVLRDRRYEQYF.